These 25 T cell receptor beta chains share one sample of origin, sequenced in a study of Ad26.COV2.S vaccination and SARS-CoV-2 variants. Generated by immunoSEQ multiplex PCR, the TCRdb table keeps only in-frame clones and is missing some. The table has 97,000 or so clones, 80% seen once. Sample: peripheral blood, taken after recovery from COVID-19. The receptor set was obtained from a human donor who had recovered from COVID-19.

This rearrangement joins TRBV5-1 to TRBJ1-4; 7 nucleotides match TRBD1. In germline, CDR1 is SGHRS, CDR2 YFSETQ. This CDR3 contains 17 residues. V lost 0 bases and J lost 1; bases outside the gene matches: 6. This CDR3 reads CASSLGQGGGTNEKLFF. The CDR3 nucleotides are TGCGCCAGCAGCTTGGGACAGGGAGGAGGAACTAATGAAAAACTGTTTTTT.

This clone was picked up a small number of times. The chain has TRBV4-3 and TRBJ1-2; 8 nucleotides match TRBD1. CDR1 and CDR2 (germline): LGHNA, YSLEER. V was pared by 0 bases and J by 8 bases, with 8 bases of the junction left unmatched. This CDR3 contains 15 residues. CDR3 sequence: CASSQEEGTGGGYTF. CDR3 DNA: TGCGCCAGCAGCCAAGAGGAGGGGACAGGAGGAGGCTACACCTTC.

J is TRBJ2-1 and V is TRBV14; the match to TRBD1 covers 7 bases. V was pared by 3 bases and J by 2 bases, with 10 bases of the junction left unmatched. From germline, CDR1 is SGHDN and CDR2 FVKESK. CDR3 length: 17 residues. In nucleotides, the CDR3 is TGTGCCAGCAGCCATCATGGGCTGACAGGGCCCTACAATGAGCAGTTCTTC. Protein product: CASSHHGLTGPYNEQFF.

This clone came up a few times. The rearrangement links TRBV3-1 (or the pseudogene TRBV3-2) to TRBJ2-7; 8 bases are shared with TRBD1. The CDR3 loop spans 14 amino acids. Germline CDR1 and CDR2: LGHDT and YNNKEL (reference sequence). The J segment lost 3 bases and the V segment lost 1 base, leaving 2 bases of the junction unmatched. The CDR3 sequence: CASSQGTGNYEQYF. Written as DNA, the CDR3 is TGTGCCAGCAGCCAAGGGACAGGGAACTACGAGCAGTACTTC.

The V and J genes are TRBV5-1 and TRBJ2-2; maybe TRBD2 (6 bases). The CDR3 runs to 16 residues. Germline CDR1 SGHRS, CDR2 YFSETQ. Trimming pared 1 base from V and 3 bases from J, leaving 13 bases between. The CDR3 is CASSLLRGSYTGELFF. The CDR3 DNA is TGCGCCAGCAGCTTGTTGCGGGGTTCGTACACCGGGGAGCTGTTTTTT.

The chain carries TRBV19 and TRBJ1-2; D gene uncertain. The germline V gene encodes CDR1 LNHDA and CDR2 SQIVND (reference sequence). V was shortened by 3 bases and J by 0 bases, with 11 bases between the two germline ends. The CDR3 length is 15 residues. Here the CDR3 reads CASSMWTVTNYGYTF. In DNA form, the CDR3 reads TGTGCCAGTAGTATGTGGACTGTAACTAACTATGGCTACACCTTC.

The V call is TRBV4-2, the J call TRBJ2-2, with 9 bases lining up with TRBD2. This CDR3 has 18 amino acids. V shed 1 base, J shed 6 bases, and the junction held 12 bases outside the gene matches. Germline V gene lookup returns CDR1 LGHNA and CDR2 YNFKEQ. CDR3: CASSQVFRGAGGPGELFF. The DNA for the CDR3 is TGTGCCAGCAGCCAAGTTTTCAGGGGCGCGGGGGGGCCCGGGGAGCTGTTTTTT.

The J gene is TRBJ1-2, the V gene TRBV3-1 (or the pseudogene TRBV3-2), with a weak D call TRBD1 (5 bases). The CDR3 loop spans 17 amino acids. The germline V and J ends were trimmed by 2 bases and 0 bases, with 16 bases remaining between them. Germline V CDR1 and CDR2: LGHDT, YNNKEL (reference sequence). CDR3 in amino acids: CASSQPLAGTSNYGYTF. The DNA for the CDR3 is TGTGCCAGCAGCCAACCTCTCGCCGGGACTTCTAACTATGGCTACACCTTC.

The table lists this clone with a few counts. This sequence joins TRBV12-1 and TRBJ1-6; TRBD1, the D gene given by the table, was not confirmed from the DNA. TRBV12-1 corresponds to a pseudogene. This CDR3 comprises 16 residues. CDR3 sequence (DNA): TGTGCCAGCAGCCCACCCCTCTACAGGGATCATTCACCCCTCCACTTT. Translating gives CASSPPLYRDHSPLHF.

The CDR3, as DNA: TGTGCCAGCAGCCAGCGGACGGGGGCCTCCTACGAGCAGTACTTC. Amino acids: CASSQRTGASYEQYF. The chain uses TRBV2 and TRBJ2-7; D may correspond to TRBD1 or TRBD2 (6 bases each). V gave up 6 bases and J gave up 0 bases, with 15 bases separating them. The CDR3 is made up of 15 amino acids. In germline, CDR1 is SNHLY, CDR2 FYNNEI. The full variable domain, rest sourced from reference TRBV2 and TRBJ2-7, is EPEVTQTPSHQVTQMGQEVILRCVPISNHLYFYWYRQILGQKVEFLVSFYNNEISEKSEIFDDQFSVERPDGSNFTLKIRSTKLEDSAMYFCASSQRTGASYEQYFGPGTRLTVT.

The chain recombines TRBV5-6 with TRBJ2-1; D is unclear. The ends were cut back, 3 bases at V and 4 bases at J, with 11 bases in the middle. Germline CDR1 is SGHDT and CDR2 is YYEEEE. The length of the CDR3 is 14 residues. The CDR3 bases are TGTGCCAGCAGCTCCTTGACACCTTACAATGAGCAGTTCTTC. Its translation: CASSSLTPYNEQFF.

The chain uses TRBV2 and TRBJ1-2, with D perhaps matching TRBD1 (6 bases). The CDR3 consists of 13 residues. Germline CDR1 is SNHLY and CDR2 is FYNNEI. With 5 bases removed from V and 7 bases from J, the gap between germline ends came to 14 bases. Here the CDR3 DNA reads TGTGCCAGCAGTTCGGCAGGGGAGGGTGGCTACACCTTC. The encoded protein is CASSSAGEGGYTF.

The V gene is TRBV28, the J gene TRBJ1-6, with 7 bases matching TRBD1. J lost 5 bases, V lost 7 bases, and 8 bases had no gene match. Germline assignment: CDR1 MDHEN and CDR2 SYDVKM. This CDR3 has 15 amino acids. The DNA of the CDR3 is TGTGCCAGCATACCCGGGACAGTGAATAATTCACCCCTCCACTTT. Amino acid sequence: CASIPGTVNNSPLHF.

The rearrangement joins TRBV19 to TRBJ1-2; tentatively, D is TRBD1 (5 bases). The CDR3 runs to 13 residues. Germline V gives CDR1 LNHDA, CDR2 SQIVND (reference sequence). Trimming left V 5 bases short and J 4 bases short, with 11 bases between. The chain's CDR3 is CASSLQDLYGYTF. CDR3 DNA sequence: TGTGCCAGTAGTTTACAGGACCTCTATGGCTACACCTTC.

This clone was counted between two and nine times. The V call is TRBV7-9, the J call TRBJ1-1, with no clear D. Trimming took 1 base from V and 2 from J, leaving 8 bases between them. Per the germline V gene, CDR1 is SEHNR and CDR2 is FQNEAQ (reference sequence). This CDR3 contains 14 residues. CDR3 amino acids: CASSLEVRNTEAFF. In DNA form, the CDR3 reads TGTGCCAGCAGCTTAGAGGTCAGAAACACTGAAGCTTTCTTT.

The chain couples TRBV28 to TRBJ2-5; D tentatively fits TRBD1 or TRBD2 (6 bases each). The V end was cut by 8 bases, the J end by 9 bases, with 10 bases between. Per the germline V gene, CDR1 is MDHEN and CDR2 is SYDVKM. The CDR3 is 10 amino acids. The CDR3 is CASGGRSQYF. CDR3 sequence (DNA): TGTGCCAGCGGGGGGCGCTCCCAGTACTTC.

The chain uses TRBV27 and TRBJ1-2; D unclear. The germline V gene encodes CDR1 MNHEY and CDR2 SMNVEV (reference sequence). V was cut by 5 bases and J by 6 bases, with 4 bases left in between. The CDR3 loop spans 10 amino acids. The CDR3 loop reads CASSRDGYTF. The CDR3 coding sequence is TGTGCCAGCAGTAGGGATGGCTACACCTTC.

The rearrangement joins TRBV7-6 to TRBJ2-2; the D is unclear. With 1 base removed from V and 0 bases from J, the gap between germline ends came to 9 bases. The CDR3 covers 16 residues. Germline CDR1 and CDR2: SGHVS and FNYEAQ. CDR3 residues: CASSLGPSTNTGELFF. CDR3 nucleotides: TGTGCCAGCAGCTTAGGTCCCTCAACGAACACCGGGGAGCTGTTTTTT.

V and J are TRBV6-6 and TRBJ2-7; 9 bases match TRBD1. The CDR3 totals 15 residues. Germline V gives CDR1 MNHNY, CDR2 SVGAGI (reference sequence). The junction had 8 bases not matched to a gene; V was cut back by 6 bases and J by 2 bases. The CDR3 here is CASSKSGTGTYEQYF. In nucleotides, the CDR3 is TGTGCCAGCAGCAAATCCGGGACAGGGACCTACGAGCAGTACTTC.

The CDR3 DNA reads TGCAGTGCCTCTTTAGATACGCAGTATTTT. Protein product: CSASLDTQYF. This chain connects TRBV20-1 to TRBJ2-3; D gene uncertain. CDR1 is DFQATT, CDR2 SNEGSKA, per germline (reference sequence). The CDR3 length is 10 residues. With 6 bases removed from V and 5 bases from J, the gap between germline ends came to 6 bases.

The DNA of the CDR3 is TGCGCCAGCAGCTTGGGGATGAACACTGAAGCTTTCTTT. Translating it yields CASSLGMNTEAFF. The chain recombines TRBV5-1 with TRBJ1-1, with D unclear. Deletions cut 0 bases from V and 0 bases from J, with 3 bases between. This CDR3 is 13 amino acids long. CDR1 is SGHRS and CDR2 is YFSETQ in the germline V gene.

This rearrangement joins TRBV28 to TRBJ1-5; D not certain. Germline CDR1 and CDR2: MDHEN and SYDVKM. The CDR3 sequence is 15 residues long. Deletions cut 6 bases from V and 4 bases from J, with 16 bases between. In DNA, the CDR3 is TGTGCCAGCAGGGGAGCGGGGTTACCAAATCAGCCCCAGCATTTT. It translates to CASRGAGLPNQPQHF.

This chain uses TRBV10-1 with TRBJ2-5; no definite D call. Germline CDR1 reads WNHNN; CDR2 reads SYGVQD (reference sequence). CDR3 length: 13 amino acids. V shed 5 bases and J shed 7 bases, with 14 bases lying between them. CDR3 in amino acids: CASSQGPVGTQYF. CDR3 nucleotides: TGCGCCAGCAGTCAAGGCCCTGTTGGGACCCAGTACTTC.

The rearrangement joins TRBV6-6 to TRBJ1-1; no clear D. Trimming removed 0 bases from V and 0 bases from J, with 11 bases in between. The CDR3 length is 16 residues. Germline values: CDR1 MNHNY, CDR2 SVGAGI (reference sequence). The CDR3: CASSYSLSQLNTEAFF. In DNA form, the CDR3 reads TGTGCCAGCAGTTACTCGCTATCACAGTTGAACACTGAAGCTTTCTTT.

The rearrangement uses TRBV28 and TRBJ2-3, with TRBD1 matching 9 bases. The trim removed 6 bases at V and 4 bases at J, leaving 8 bases unmatched. This CDR3 region has 15 residues. CDR1 MDHEN and CDR2 SYDVKM come from the germline V gene. CDR3 in amino acids: CASSLLQGASDTQYF. The CDR3 coding sequence is TGTGCCAGCAGCCTCTTACAGGGGGCTTCAGATACGCAGTATTTT.